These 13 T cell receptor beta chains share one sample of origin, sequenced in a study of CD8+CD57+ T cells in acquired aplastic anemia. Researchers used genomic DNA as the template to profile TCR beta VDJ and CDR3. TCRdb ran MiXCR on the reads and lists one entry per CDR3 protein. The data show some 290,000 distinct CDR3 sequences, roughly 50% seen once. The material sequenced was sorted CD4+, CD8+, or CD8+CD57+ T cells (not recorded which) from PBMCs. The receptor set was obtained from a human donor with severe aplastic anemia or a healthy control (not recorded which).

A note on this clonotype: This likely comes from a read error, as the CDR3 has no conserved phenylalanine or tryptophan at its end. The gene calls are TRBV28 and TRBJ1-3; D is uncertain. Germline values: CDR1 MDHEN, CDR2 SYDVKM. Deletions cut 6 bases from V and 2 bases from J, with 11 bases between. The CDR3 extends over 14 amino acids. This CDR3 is CASSTETPGNTIYL. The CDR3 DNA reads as TGTGCCAGCAGCACGGAGACCCCTGGAAACACCATATATCTT.

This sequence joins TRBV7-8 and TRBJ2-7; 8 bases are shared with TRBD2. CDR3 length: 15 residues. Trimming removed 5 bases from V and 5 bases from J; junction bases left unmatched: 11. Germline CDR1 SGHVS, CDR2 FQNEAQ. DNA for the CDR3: TGTGCCAGCAGCCGCCTTTCGGGACTAGGCGACGAGCAGTACTTC. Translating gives CASSRLSGLGDEQYF.

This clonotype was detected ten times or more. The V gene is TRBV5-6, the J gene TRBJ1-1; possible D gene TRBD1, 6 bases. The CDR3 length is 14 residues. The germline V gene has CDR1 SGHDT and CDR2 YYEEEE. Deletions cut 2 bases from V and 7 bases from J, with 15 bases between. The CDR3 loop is CASSFGTGFSEAFF. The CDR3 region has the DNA TGTGCCAGCAGCTTCGGTACAGGGTTCAGTGAAGCTTTCTTT.

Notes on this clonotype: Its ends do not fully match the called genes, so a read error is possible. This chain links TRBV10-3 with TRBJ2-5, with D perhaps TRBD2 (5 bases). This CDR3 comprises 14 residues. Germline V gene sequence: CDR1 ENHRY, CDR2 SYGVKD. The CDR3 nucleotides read TGTGCCAGCAGTGGACCGGGGAAGCAAGAGACCCAGTACTTC. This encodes CASSGPGKQETQYF.

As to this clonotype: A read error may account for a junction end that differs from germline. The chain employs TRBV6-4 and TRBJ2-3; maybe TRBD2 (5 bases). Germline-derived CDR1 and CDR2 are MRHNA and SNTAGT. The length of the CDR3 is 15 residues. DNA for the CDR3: TGTGCCAGCAGTGATGGTCCTTCTAGCACAGATACGCAGTACTTT. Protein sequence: CASSDGPSSTDTQYF.

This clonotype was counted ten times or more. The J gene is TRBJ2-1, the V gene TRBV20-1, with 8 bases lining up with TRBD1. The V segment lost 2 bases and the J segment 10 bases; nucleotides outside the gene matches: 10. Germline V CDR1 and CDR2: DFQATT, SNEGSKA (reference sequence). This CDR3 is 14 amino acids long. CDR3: CSARLDRALREQFF. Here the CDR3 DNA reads TGCAGTGCTAGACTGGACAGGGCCCTTCGGGAGCAGTTCTTC.

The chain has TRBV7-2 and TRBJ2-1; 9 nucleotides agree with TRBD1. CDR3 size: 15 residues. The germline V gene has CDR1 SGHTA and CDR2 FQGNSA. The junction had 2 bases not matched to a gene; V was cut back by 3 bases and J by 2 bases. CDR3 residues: CASSFRDRAYNEQFF. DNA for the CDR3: TGTGCCAGCAGCTTCCGGGACAGGGCCTACAATGAGCAGTTCTTC.

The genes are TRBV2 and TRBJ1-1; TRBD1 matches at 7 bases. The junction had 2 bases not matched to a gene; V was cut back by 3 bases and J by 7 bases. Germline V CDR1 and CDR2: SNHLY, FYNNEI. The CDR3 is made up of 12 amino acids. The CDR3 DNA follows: TGTGCCAGCAGTGAGGGACAGTATGAAGCTTTCTTT. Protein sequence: CASSEGQYEAFF.

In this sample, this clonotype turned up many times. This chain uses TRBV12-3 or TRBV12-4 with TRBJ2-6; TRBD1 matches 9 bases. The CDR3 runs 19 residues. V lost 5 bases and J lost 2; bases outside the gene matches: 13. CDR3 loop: CASSPLTGTGRAGANVLTF. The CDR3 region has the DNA TGTGCCAGCAGTCCACTGACCGGGACAGGGAGGGCTGGGGCCAACGTCCTGACTTTC.

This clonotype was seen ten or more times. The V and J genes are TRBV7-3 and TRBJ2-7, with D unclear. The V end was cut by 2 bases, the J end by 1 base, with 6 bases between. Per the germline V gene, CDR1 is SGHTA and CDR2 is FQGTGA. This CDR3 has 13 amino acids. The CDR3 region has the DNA TGTGCCAGCAGCTTATCGGAATCCTACGAGCAGTACTTC. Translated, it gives CASSLSESYEQYF.

Here the CDR3 DNA reads TGTGCCAGCAGGCAGGGGGCAGGGGCTGAAGCTTTCTTT. It is translated as CASRQGAGAEAFF. This chain connects TRBV6-5 to TRBJ1-1, with 8 bases that match TRBD1. This CDR3 region has 13 residues. Per germline, CDR1 MNHEY and CDR2 SVGAGI. V was pared by 6 bases and J by 6 bases, with 6 bases of the junction left unmatched.

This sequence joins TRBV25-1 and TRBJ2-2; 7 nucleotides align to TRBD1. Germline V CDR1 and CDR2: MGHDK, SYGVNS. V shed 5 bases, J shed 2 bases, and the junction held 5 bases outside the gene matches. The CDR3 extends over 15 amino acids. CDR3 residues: CASSPTGDNTGELFF. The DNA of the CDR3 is TGTGCCAGCAGTCCCACAGGGGATAACACCGGGGAGCTGTTTTTT.

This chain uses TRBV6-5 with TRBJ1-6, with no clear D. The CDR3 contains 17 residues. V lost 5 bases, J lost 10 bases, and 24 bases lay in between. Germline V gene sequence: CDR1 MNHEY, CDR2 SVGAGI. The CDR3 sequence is CASSEAHLGRPKSPLHF. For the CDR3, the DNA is TGTGCCAGCAGTGAAGCGCATCTCGGCAGGCCGAAGTCACCCCTCCACTTT.